A selection of T cell receptor beta chains follows, all from one sample in a study of T cell changes during pregnancy in multiple sclerosis. This table comes from immunoSEQ multiplex PCR, and its TCRdb copy is limited to in-frame clones, with some not included. The sample records under 50,000 clones, around 90% being singletons. The specimen comprised CD8+ T cells from peripheral blood mononuclear cells, sampled in the second trimester of pregnancy. The source of these receptors is a female donor with multiple sclerosis, enrolled in a pregnancy study. The CDR3 runs from the conserved cysteine through the conserved F or W. A D gene is named only where the DNA matches it firmly. Rows may omit the clone size; those that give it use once, few, many or a size class.

once TRBJ2-3 TRBV25-1 - TGTGCCAGCAGTGTTATGGGGGCACTTACAGATACGCAGTATTTT CASSVMGALTDTQYF
- TRBJ2-7 TRBV27 - TGTGCCACCCCCCTTACGACAGTCTCCTACGAGCAGTACTTC CATPLTTVSYEQYF
- TRBJ1-6 TRBV7-7 - TGTGCCAGCAGCCCAAACAGAAATTCACCCCTCCACTTT CASSPNRNSPLHF
- TRBJ1-3 TRBV7-8 TRBD1 TGTGCCAGCAGCTTAGCGATAGGGGGCATAAACACCATATATTTT CASSLAIGGINTIYF
- TRBJ2-1 TRBV4-3 - TGCGCCAGCAGCCAAGATGGGGGGACGGACAATGAGCAGTTCTTC CASSQDGGTDNEQFF
- TRBJ2-3 TRBV9 TRBD2 TGTGCCAGCAGCGTAAAGGGGCTAGCGGGGAACACAGATACGCAGTATTTT CASSVKGLAGNTDTQYF
- TRBJ2-7 TRBV7-2 - TGTGCCAGCAGCTCCGTGGGGACTTCCCCCTCCGAATTCACCTACGAGCAGTACTTC CASSSVGTSPSEFTYEQYF
- TRBJ2-7 TRBV7-8 - TGTGCCAGCAGCTTAGGCTGGACAGCCTCCTACGAGCAGTACTTC CASSLGWTASYEQYF
once TRBJ1-1 TRBV19 - TGTGCCAGTCTCAGGGGCAGCCTGAACACTGAAGCTTTCTTT CASLRGSLNTEAFF
- TRBJ1-2 TRBV5-5 - TGTGCCAGCAGCCTCTGGGGGCGATCCTTTGATGGCTACACCTTC CASSLWGRSFDGYTF
- TRBJ2-7 TRBV15 TRBD1 TGTGCCACCAGCCCTGCGGGGACAGGGGACTACGAGCAGTACTTC CATSPAGTGDYEQYF
- TRBJ2-3 TRBV9 - TGTGCCAGCAGCGCCGTAGCGGGCACAGATACGCAGTATTTT CASSAVAGTDTQYF
once TRBJ1-1 TRBV6-1 - TGTGCCGGAGGGACTGAAGCTTTCTTT CAGGTEAFF
- TRBJ1-1 TRBV9 TRBD1 TGTGCCAGCAGCGCCACAGGGGCGGTGGGCACTGAAGCTTTCTTT CASSATGAVGTEAFF
- TRBJ2-1 TRBV27 TRBD2 TGTGCCAGCAGTTTGGGGACTAGAACGGTCCAGTTCTTC CASSLGTRTVQFF
- TRBJ1-4 TRBV7-9 TRBD1 TGTGCCAGCAGCGAGTACCGGGACAGCCTAAATGAAAAACTGTTTTTT CASSEYRDSLNEKLFF
- TRBJ1-2 TRBV6-1 TRBD1 TGTGCCAGCAGATTTACAGGGGATTACTATGGCTACACCTTC CASRFTGDYYGYTF
- TRBJ2-3 TRBV9 TRBD2 TGTGCCAGCAGCCGCGGGGGGGCCGGCACAGATACGCAGTATTTT CASSRGGAGTDTQYF